The 4 T cell receptor beta chains reported below all come from one sample, sequenced in a study of control samples from healthy donors and cancer patients. Profiled with immunoSEQ multiplex PCR; TCRdb holds only in-frame clones, not every one. The table includes approximately 160,000 clones, 80% to 95% detected once. The sequencing input was blood. These receptors originate from a middle-aged woman in good health.

The chain uses TRBV6-1 and TRBJ2-6, with no clear D. CDR1 and CDR2 from the germline V gene are MNHNS and SASEGT. Trimming left V 3 bases short and J 0 bases short, with 12 bases between. The CDR3 spans 17 residues. The CDR3 reads CASSDTTSSSGANVLTF. CDR3 sequence (DNA): TGTGCCAGCAGTGATACGACCTCCAGCTCTGGGGCCAACGTCCTGACTTTC.

The chain couples TRBV2 to TRBJ2-5; D uncertain. Trimming stripped 7 bases from V and 5 bases from J, with 14 bases between. This CDR3 contains 13 residues. The germline gives CDR1 SNHLY, CDR2 FYNNEI. The CDR3 DNA is TGTGCCAGCATATCGGTTCTCCGGGAGACCCAGTACTTC. Translated: CASISVLRETQYF.

The gene calls are TRBV9 and TRBJ2-1, with unresolved D. This CDR3 has 18 amino acids. V gave up 7 bases and J gave up 0 bases, with 23 bases separating them. CDR1 is SGDLS and CDR2 is YYNGEE in the germline V gene. CDR3 in amino acids: CASSMSPETPSSYNEQFF. In DNA, the CDR3 is TGTGCCAGCTCAATGTCTCCGGAGACTCCGAGCTCCTACAATGAGCAGTTCTTC.

The chain is built from TRBV11-2 and TRBJ1-4, with TRBD1 identical over 11 bases. Germline V gene sequence: CDR1 SGHAT, CDR2 FQNNGV. The length of the CDR3 is 13 residues. Trimming cost V 6 bases and J 8 bases; bases outside gene matches: 2. The CDR3 loop reads CASRRTGGEKLFF. The CDR3 DNA sequence: TGTGCCAGCAGACGGACAGGGGGCGAAAAACTGTTTTTT.